This TCR beta chain was obtained from a study of CD8+CD57+ T cells in acquired aplastic anemia (dated by TCRdb to the late 2010s). With regard to the full study: A mean of 3.2 ug of DNA, ranging from roughly 0.2 to 30 ug, was extracted from sorted CD4+ and CD8+ cells. CD8+CD57+ expansion was defined as a frequency above the mean frequency observed in healthy subjects.

What the authors observed across the whole study: No significant difference in CD8+ Simpson's diversity was found between patients and healthy controls (P=0.060). About 30 CD8+ CDR3 sequences were found in both patients and controls but appeared to be highly expressed in patients and within the immunodominant clones of the patients.

Genomic DNA served as template for TCR beta VDJ combination and CDR3 sequence profiling. An Illumina HiSeq 2000 was the platform used for TCR repertoire sequencing. The original methods were these. Repertoires were assessed using TRBV/TRBJ rearrangement plots, CDR3 size and DJ length profiles, and Simpson's diversity index. The most abundant DNA sequence in the deep sequencing data was defined as the immunodominant clone. CDR3 amino acid sequences were screened for sharing across subjects and were compared with published repertoires and the VDJdb database. TCRdb reprocessing: public reads trimmed at Q25 with fastp, clones called with MiXCR, in-frame beta chains kept. Records with the same CDR3 protein are collapsed into one entry carrying the most frequent genes and DNA. These V and J calls derive from TCRdb rather than the authors' analysis. This sample is represented by hundreds of thousands of distinct CDR3 sequences; roughly 34% of them were singletons. The top ten hold 0.82% of the sample.

On this clonotype: The antigen it binds to is not known. Base qualities are missing; no much larger clone stands one base away.

From the germline V gene, CDR1 is SQVTM and CDR2 is ANQGSEA. From its cysteine to its phenylalanine, the CDR3 spans 14 amino acids. The read is trimmed to its CDR3 DNA, 42 bases read in frame from base 1. V and J are truncated by 7 bases and 0 bases respectively, leaving an intervening sequence of 16 bases. Expansion of CD8+CD57+ cells had been shown by flow cytometry in the patients chosen for sequencing. Every patient had a diagnosis of severe acquired aplastic anemia based on International Study of Aplastic Anemia and Agranulocytosis and Camitta criteria. At the time blood was sampled, none of the patients had received any therapy. In this study, sorted CD4+ and CD8+ T cells from the blood of healthy subjects and of severe aplastic anemia patients had their TCR repertoires deep-sequenced. Patients were enrolled under clinicaltrials.gov protocols 00001620, 01623167, 00001397, 00071045, 00081523 and 00961064 in the USA. Ficoll-Paque density gradient centrifugation was used to isolate peripheral blood mononuclear cells. Before DNA was extracted, CD4+ and CD8+ T cells were sorted using either FACS or magnetic beads.

Sequenced sample: sorted CD4+, CD8+, or CD8+CD57+ T cells (not recorded which) from PBMCs. In this chain, TRBV29-1 is recombined with TRBJ2-7; 6 matching bases give a weak D call of TRBD1. This TCR was sampled from a human donor with aplastic anemia. The CDR3 reads CSAVRDTYSYEQYF. In nucleotides, the sequence is TGCAGCGCCGTCCGGGACACGTACTCCTACGAGCAGTACTTC.